This T cell receptor (beta chain) is drawn from a study of T cell responses to AZD1222 COVID-19 vaccine. General study findings and limits: All repertoire sampling was performed exclusively after the peak T cell response. Two AZD1222 doses significantly raised spike-specific TCR breadth and depth over controls. Females made up more of the donors, who were largely white British, and clonal diversity may have come out too low. Just five or six AZD1222 recipients tested seropositive at baseline.

In the case of this clone: Antigen unknown.

Assay used: immunoSEQ multiplex PCR; TCRdb lists only in-frame clones, some missing. The sample yields 130,000 to 150,000 clones, about 93% seen once. The CDR3 loop spans 15 amino acids. With V trimmed by 5 bases and J by 3 bases, 3 bases remained unmatched. Germline lookup yields CDR1 WNHNN and CDR2 SYGVQD (reference sequence). The TCR sequence derives from an adult in good health. This sequence joins TRBV10-1 and TRBJ2-1; TRBD2 matches at 11 bases. Material: peripheral blood, obtained on day 0 of AZD1222 vaccination. CDR3 protein: CASSLGTSGYNEQFF. Written as DNA, the CDR3 is TGCGCCAGCAGTTTGGGGACTAGCGGCTACAATGAGCAGTTCTTC.